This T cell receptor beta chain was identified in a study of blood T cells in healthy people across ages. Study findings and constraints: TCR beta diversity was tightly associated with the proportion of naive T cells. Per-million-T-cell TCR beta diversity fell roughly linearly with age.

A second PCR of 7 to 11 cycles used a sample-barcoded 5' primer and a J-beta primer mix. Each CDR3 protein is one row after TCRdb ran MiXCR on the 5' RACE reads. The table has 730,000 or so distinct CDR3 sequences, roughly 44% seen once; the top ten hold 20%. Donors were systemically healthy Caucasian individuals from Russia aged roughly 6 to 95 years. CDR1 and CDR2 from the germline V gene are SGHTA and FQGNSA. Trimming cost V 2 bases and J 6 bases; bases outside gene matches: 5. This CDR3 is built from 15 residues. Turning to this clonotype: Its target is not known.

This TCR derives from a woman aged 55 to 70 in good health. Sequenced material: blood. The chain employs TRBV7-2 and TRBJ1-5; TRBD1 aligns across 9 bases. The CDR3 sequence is CASSLTRGQGQPQHF. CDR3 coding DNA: TGTGCCAGCAGCTTAACTCGGGGACAGGGTCAGCCCCAGCATTTT.